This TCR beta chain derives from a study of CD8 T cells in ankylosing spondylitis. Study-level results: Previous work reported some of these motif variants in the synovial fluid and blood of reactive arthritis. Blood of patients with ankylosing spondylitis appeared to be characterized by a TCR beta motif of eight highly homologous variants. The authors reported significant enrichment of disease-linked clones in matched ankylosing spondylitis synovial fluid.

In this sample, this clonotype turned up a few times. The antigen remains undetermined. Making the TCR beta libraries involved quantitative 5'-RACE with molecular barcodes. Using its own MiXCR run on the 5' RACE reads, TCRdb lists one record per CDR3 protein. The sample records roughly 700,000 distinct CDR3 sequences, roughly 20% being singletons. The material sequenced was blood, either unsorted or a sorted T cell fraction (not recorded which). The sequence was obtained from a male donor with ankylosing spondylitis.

DNA of the CDR3: TGCAGTGCTAGAGATTTAGTCAACTATGGCTACACCTTC. Residues: CSARDLVNYGYTF. V usage is TRBV20-1 and J usage is TRBJ1-2; no definite D call. CDR3 length: 13 amino acids. Looked up from germline, CDR1 is DFQATT and CDR2 is SNEGSKA (reference sequence). V dropped 0 bases and J dropped 2 bases, with 7 bases sitting between them.